This record concerns one T cell receptor beta chain sequence. In the original processing: Nucleated cell counts were estimated from reference gene primer amplification. Only in-frame clones appear in the TCRdb table, and some are missing; sequencing was by immunoSEQ multiplex PCR. V, J and clone size were drawn from that table, and D and trimming were deduced from the DNA. The sample records about 55,000 clones, about four fifths being singletons. This CDR3 contains 16 residues. Trimming removed 4 bases from V and 2 bases from J; junction bases left unmatched: 8. Looked up from germline, CDR1 is SEHNR and CDR2 is FQNEAQ (reference sequence). This entry belongs to a study of blood T cell repertoires in COVID-19. Looking at the study overall: The analysed material was cDNA or gDNA that came from T cells, B-cell-depleted T cells, or PBMCs.

The TCR was taken from a human donor in a cohort sampled during active or convalescent COVID-19. This chain uses TRBV7-9 with TRBJ2-3, with 8 bases lining up with TRBD2. The sample taken for sequencing was peripheral blood. Here the CDR3 DNA reads TGTGCCAGCAGCTCCTTTGCGGGGGGAATCACAGATACGCAGTATTTT. This sequence encodes CASSSFAGGITDTQYF.